This T cell receptor (beta chain) was observed in a study of human T cells and chemical hapten exposure. Looking at the study overall: Patients' scalps got diphenylcyclopropenone weekly throughout the roughly 23-week study. Patch tests applied 0.01% DPC to the upper back, read at 6 days.

This CDR3 comprises 13 residues. V lost 5 bases and J lost 4, with 9 bases in between. Germline assignment: CDR1 SEHNR and CDR2 FQNEAQ (reference sequence). Overall study findings and caveats: TCRs above 1 in 1000 frequency stayed constant with DPC sensitization.

A remark on this clonotype: As yet, its antigen is unknown.

The time point is: pre-sensitization, week 0. Indicated treatment: therapeutic diphenylcyclopropenone sensitization with weekly scalp DPC. Within the library, unique molecular identifiers were attached to each individual cDNA molecule. MiXCR, applied by TCRdb to the RACE reads, yields one record per CDR3 protein. The table has about 260,000 distinct CDR3 sequences, around 9.3% seen once; the top ten hold over 2%. Here the sequenced sample was whole blood, taken in connection with sensitization to the hapten diphenylcyclopropenone (DPC). The sequence was obtained from a woman between 40 and 55 years old with alopecia areata. Some clones in this sample may be carry-over from other donors' samples. The rearrangement links TRBV7-9 to TRBJ1-3; D gene ambiguous. In DNA, the CDR3 is TGTGCCAGCAGCCTCGAACACGGAAACACCATATATTTT. Its translation is CASSLEHGNTIYF.